The clone carrying this T cell receptor beta chain was counted once. This record comes from a study of technical replicates of blood from a handful of donors. Data came from immunoSEQ multiplex PCR; TCRdb stores just in-frame clones and leaves some out. The table includes tens of thousands of clones, around 93% detected once. The V segment lost 2 bases and the J segment 0 bases; nucleotides outside the gene matches: 7. CDR1 SEHNR and CDR2 FQNEAQ come from the germline V gene (reference sequence). The CDR3 spans 18 residues. This receptor was identified in a human donor in good health. The material sequenced was T cells isolated from PBMCs. The chain links TRBV7-9 to TRBJ2-5; TRBD2 agrees at 12 bases. DNA of the CDR3: TGTGCCAGCAGCTTAAGCACTAGCGGGGGGCCCAACCAAGAGACCCAGTACTTC. Translated, it gives CASSLSTSGGPNQETQYF.